Listed here are 16 T cell receptor beta chains from one sample, sequenced in a study of shared T cell receptors in the human thymus. Clones were sequenced by immunoSEQ multiplex PCR, and TCRdb holds only the in-frame ones, with some missing. The sample lists some 640,000 clones, more than 75% occurring once. Separately, the same data were catalogued under a study of human thymus T cells.

The sequencing sample was made of thymocytes. Receptor source: a boy younger than two with a congenital heart defect.

This clone was observed a few times. This sequence joins TRBV27 and TRBJ1-4; maybe TRBD1 (6 bases). The germline V and J ends were trimmed by 5 bases and 4 bases, with 14 bases remaining between them. The CDR3 runs to 15 residues. Germline V gene data show CDR1 as MNHEY and CDR2 as SMNVEV (reference sequence). DNA of the CDR3: TGTGCCAGCAGTGAATACAGGGCCGTTAATGAAAAACTGTTTTTT. It yields the protein CASSEYRAVNEKLFF.

In its sample, this clone was seen once. J is TRBJ1-3 and V is TRBV7-2; 7 positions match TRBD1. There are 14 residues in the CDR3. The V gene's germline CDR1 is SGHTA and CDR2 FQGNSA. Trimming removed 6 bases from V and 4 bases from J; junction bases left unmatched: 6. Written as DNA, the CDR3 is TGTGCCAGCAGTTCGGACAGGTGGGGAAACACCATATATTTT. Residues: CASSSDRWGNTIYF.

The CDR3 DNA follows: TGTGCCACCAGCAGAGGGACAGGGATACACTATGGCTACACCTTC. Translation: CATSRGTGIHYGYTF. The V gene is TRBV15, the J gene TRBJ1-2; 8 positions agree with TRBD1. Germline V CDR1 and CDR2: LNHNV, YYDKDF (reference sequence). V trimming: 1 base; J trimming: 3 bases; junction bases outside the gene matches: 4. There are 15 residues in the CDR3.

V and J are TRBV5-6 and TRBJ1-2; D is possibly TRBD1 (6 bases). The V end was cut by 3 bases, the J end by 8 bases, with 17 bases between. The CDR3 totals 14 residues. Germline lookup yields CDR1 SGHDT and CDR2 YYEEEE. CDR3 sequence (DNA): TGTGCCAGCAGCTCGCAGGGGCCTATGCTCGGCTACACCTTC. Its translation is CASSSQGPMLGYTF.

The chain is built from TRBV7-9 and TRBJ2-5; 12 positions agree with TRBD2. The CDR3 loop spans 17 amino acids. Germline V lookup: CDR1 SEHNR, CDR2 FQNEAQ (reference sequence). Trimming took 4 bases from V and 5 from J; bases not matched to a gene: 11. Here the CDR3 DNA reads TGTGCCAGCAGCTCAAGACTAGCGGGAGATGGTCCGGAGACCCAGTACTTC. It translates to CASSSRLAGDGPETQYF. Variable domain in full (rest from reference TRBV7-9 and TRBJ2-5): DTGVSQNPRHKITKRGQNVTFRCDPISEHNRLYWYRQTLGQGPEFLTYFQNEAQLEKSRLLSDRFSAERPKGSFSTLEIQRTEQGDSAMYLCASSSRLAGDGPETQYFGPGTRLLVL.

J is TRBJ1-5 and V is TRBV6-6; D is perhaps TRBD1 (5 bases). The CDR3 covers 11 residues. V was trimmed by 5 bases and J by 9 bases, leaving 8 bases between them. Germline lookup yields CDR1 MNHNY and CDR2 SVGAGI (reference sequence). The CDR3 nucleotides are TGTGCCAGCAGTCCTACAGGGCCCCAGCATTTT. Translating gives CASSPTGPQHF.

The rearrangement links TRBV15 to TRBJ2-1, with 15 nucleotides matching TRBD2. The CDR3 extends over 17 amino acids. Germline values: CDR1 LNHNV, CDR2 YYDKDF (reference sequence). V gave up 5 bases and J gave up 13 bases; unmatched junction bases: 15. The DNA of the CDR3 is TGTGCCACCAGCCCGGGACTAGCGGGAGGCGGGAAGGGTGAACAGTTCTTC. Its translation: CATSPGLAGGGKGEQFF.

This rearrangement joins TRBV29-1 to TRBJ1-2; D remains ambiguous. Trimming stripped 0 bases from V and 9 bases from J, with 11 bases between. The CDR3 has 12 amino acids. CDR1 and CDR2 from the germline V gene are SQVTM and ANQGSEA. CDR3 sequence: CSVEEGPDSYTF. The CDR3 DNA follows: TGCAGCGTTGAAGAGGGCCCCGATAGCTACACCTTC.

DNA of the CDR3: TGTGCCAGCAGCCGGGACAGGGGGTTACTTAGCTCCTACAATGAGCAGTTCTTC. Amino acids: CASSRDRGLLSSYNEQFF. J is TRBJ2-1 and V is TRBV7-6, with 11 bases that match TRBD1. The germline gives CDR1 SGHVS, CDR2 FNYEAQ. The CDR3 loop spans 18 amino acids. J gave up 0 bases and V 5 bases, and 9 bases lay outside the gene matches. Full variable domain (remainder filled in from reference TRBV7-6 and TRBJ2-1): GAGVSQSPRYKVTKRGQDVALRCDPISGHVSLYWYRQALGQGPEFLTYFNYEAQQDKSGLPNDRFSAERPEGSISTLTIQRTEQRDSAMYRCASSRDRGLLSSYNEQFFGPGTRLTVL.

Here the CDR3 DNA reads TGCAGCGTTGCCGGACAGTCCTCAGCTAACTATGGCTACACCTTC. It translates to CSVAGQSSANYGYTF. The chain couples TRBV29-1 to TRBJ1-2, with D perhaps matching TRBD1 (6 bases). Germline V gene data show CDR1 as SQVTM and CDR2 as ANQGSEA. This CDR3 spans 15 amino acids. The V gene lost 4 bases and the J gene lost 0 bases, with 15 bases spanning the gap. Looking up the rest from reference TRBV29-1 and TRBJ1-2 gives the full variable domain: SAVISQKPSRDICQRGTSLTIQCQVDSQVTMMFWYRQQPGQSLTLIATANQGSEATYESGFVIDKFPISRPNLTFSTLTVSNMSPEDSSIYLCSVAGQSSANYGYTFGSGTRLTVV.

This sequence joins TRBV27 and TRBJ2-6, with D maybe TRBD1 (5 bases). This CDR3 is built from 17 residues. Germline V gene sequence: CDR1 MNHEY, CDR2 SMNVEV (reference sequence). The V end lost 5 bases, the J end lost 1 base, and 15 bases lay between the germline ends. CDR3: CASSANHYRSGANVLTF. In nucleotides, the CDR3 is TGTGCCAGCAGTGCAAACCATTACAGGTCTGGGGCCAACGTCCTGACTTTC. Together with reference TRBV27 and TRBJ2-6, the CDR3 gives the full variable domain: EAQVTQNPRYLITVTGKKLTVTCSQNMNHEYMSWYRQDPGLGLRQIYYSMNVEVTDKGDVPEGYKVSRKEKRNFPLILESPSPNQTSLYFCASSANHYRSGANVLTFGAGSRLTVL.

This clone has a handful of counts. The chain is built from TRBV9 and TRBJ2-3; tentatively, D is TRBD1 (6 bases). The V gene's germline CDR1 is SGDLS and CDR2 YYNGEE. This CDR3 has 21 amino acids. The ends were cut back, 0 bases at V and 1 base at J, with 27 bases in the middle. The CDR3 sequence is CASSVDSNRETTRAGTDTQYF. CDR3 coding DNA: TGTGCCAGCAGCGTAGATTCGAACAGGGAAACAACTAGAGCAGGCACAGATACGCAGTATTTT.

The J gene is TRBJ1-2, the V gene TRBV27; TRBD1 matches at 11 bases. Germline V gene lookup returns CDR1 MNHEY and CDR2 SMNVEV (reference sequence). With V trimmed by 0 bases and J by 4 bases, 4 bases remained unmatched. The CDR3 contains 16 residues. CDR3 sequence reads: CASSLSRDRGGYGYTF. For the CDR3, the DNA is TGTGCCAGCAGTTTATCGCGGGACAGGGGGGGCTATGGCTACACCTTC.

This clone was observed once. The V call is TRBV27, the J call TRBJ2-1, with D unresolved. The CDR3 has 16 amino acids. Per the germline V gene, CDR1 is MNHEY and CDR2 is SMNVEV (reference sequence). The ends were cut back, 5 bases at V and 5 bases at J, with 19 bases in the middle. In DNA, the CDR3 is TGTGCCAGCAGTCGAGCCCCTCCAACAGTGAACAATGAGCAGTTCTTC. This gives the protein CASSRAPPTVNNEQFF.

There are a few counts of this clone. The J gene is TRBJ1-1, the V gene TRBV27; tentatively, D is TRBD1 (5 bases). This CDR3 has 13 amino acids. Trimming shortened V by 6 bases and J by 1 base, and 9 bases separated the two germline ends. In germline, CDR1 is MNHEY, CDR2 SMNVEV (reference sequence). Here the CDR3 reads CASSDRSNTEAFF. CDR3 DNA sequence: TGTGCCAGCAGCGACAGATCGAACACTGAAGCTTTCTTT.

The CDR3 nucleotides are TGTGCCAGCAGTTACTCAAATACAGGGTTCGGTCAGCCCCAGCATTTT. Protein product: CASSYSNTGFGQPQHF. This chain joins TRBV6-6 and TRBJ1-5; D possibly corresponds to TRBD1 (6 bases). Germline loops: CDR1 MNHNY, CDR2 SVGAGI (reference sequence). The CDR3 sequence is 16 residues long. Trimming left V 0 bases short and J 6 bases short, with 15 bases between.